This is a list of T cell receptor beta chains from one sample in a study of T cell responses to AZD1222 COVID-19 vaccine. Measured with immunoSEQ multiplex PCR; TCRdb has only the in-frame clones, and not every one. The sample lists fewer than 150,000 clones, 86% occurring once. This sample comprised peripheral blood, obtained 28 days after the second AZD1222 dose. The source of these receptors is an adult who received the AZD1222 COVID-19 vaccine. The CDR3 runs from the conserved cysteine through the conserved F or W. Each record gives: clone size, D gene, J gene, V gene, CDR3 protein, CDR3 DNA. A D gene is named only where the DNA matches it firmly. Rows give clone size only sometimes, using once, few, many, or a class for an expanded clone.

size: NA
D: NA
J: TRBJ1-5
V: TRBV19
CDR3: CASSPDRNPSNQPQHF
DNA: TGTGCCAGTAGCCCCGACAGGAACCCTAGCAATCAGCCCCAGCATTTT

size: NA
D: NA
J: TRBJ2-6
V: TRBV19
CDR3: CASQQGNSGANVLTF
DNA: TGTGCCAGTCAACAGGGAAACTCTGGGGCCAACGTCCTGACTTTC

size: NA
D: NA
J: TRBJ1-2
V: TRBV7-3
CDR3: CASSLDGGNYGYTF
DNA: TGTGCCAGCAGCTTAGACGGGGGGAACTATGGCTACACCTTC

size: NA
D: NA
J: TRBJ2-5
V: TRBV11-1
CDR3: CASSLASAAGQETQYF
DNA: TGTGCCAGCAGCTTAGCGTCGGCAGCGGGCCAAGAGACCCAGTACTTC

size: NA
D: TRBD1
J: TRBJ1-4
V: TRBV3-1/TRBV3-2
CDR3: CASSTGATNEKLFF
DNA: TGTGCCAGCAGCACAGGGGCAACTAATGAAAAACTGTTTTTT

size: NA
D: NA
J: TRBJ1-2
V: TRBV9
CDR3: CASSGSQGIAGYTF
DNA: TGTGCCAGCAGCGGATCCCAGGGGATCGCTGGCTACACCTTC

size: NA
D: NA
J: TRBJ1-2
V: TRBV15
CDR3: CATSRVGGDDGYTF
DNA: TGTGCCACCAGCAGAGTCGGGGGGGACGATGGCTACACCTTC

size: NA
D: NA
J: TRBJ1-6
V: TRBV28
CDR3: CASLPEAQGNSPLHF
DNA: TGTGCCAGCCTACCCGAGGCCCAGGGGAATTCACCCCTCCACTTT

size: NA
D: NA
J: TRBJ2-2
V: TRBV7-3
CDR3: CASSRRTANTGELFF
DNA: TGTGCCAGCAGCCGGAGGACAGCCAACACCGGGGAGCTGTTTTTT

size: NA
D: TRBD1
J: TRBJ1-1
V: TRBV12-3/TRBV12-4
CDR3: CASSLRQGHKAFF
DNA: TGTGCCAGCAGTCTCAGACAGGGGCATAAAGCTTTCTTT

size: NA
D: TRBD1
J: TRBJ2-6
V: TRBV5-1
CDR3: CASSGWRTGSGANVLTF
DNA: TGCGCCAGCAGCGGGTGGAGGACAGGGTCCGGGGCCAACGTCCTGACTTTC

size: few
D: TRBD2
J: TRBJ2-5
V: TRBV24-1
CDR3: CATSDWVAGVGRQETQYF
DNA: TGTGCCACCAGTGATTGGGTAGCGGGAGTGGGTAGGCAAGAGACCCAGTACTTC

size: NA
D: NA
J: TRBJ1-2
V: TRBV5-5
CDR3: CASSPVIGGYTF
DNA: TGTGCCAGCAGCCCCGTCATTGGGGGCTACACCTTC

size: NA
D: NA
J: TRBJ1-4
V: TRBV15
CDR3: CATSRQAATNEKLFF
DNA: TGTGCCACCAGCAGGCAGGCTGCAACTAATGAAAAACTGTTTTTT

size: NA
D: NA
J: TRBJ1-4
V: TRBV5-1
CDR3: CASTDNNEKLFF
DNA: TGCGCCAGTACGGATAATAATGAAAAACTGTTTTTT

size: few
D: TRBD2
J: TRBJ2-7
V: TRBV4-2
CDR3: CASSQDKLAGVVEQYF
DNA: TGTGCCAGCAGCCAAGATAAACTAGCGGGAGTGGTCGAGCAGTACTTC

size: NA
D: NA
J: TRBJ2-4
V: TRBV2
CDR3: CASSWGYPKNIQYF
DNA: TGTGCCAGCAGTTGGGGTTACCCCAAAAACATTCAGTACTTC

size: NA
D: NA
J: TRBJ1-1
V: TRBV18
CDR3: CASSPVEGTEAFF
DNA: TGTGCCAGCTCACCAGTTGAGGGTACTGAAGCTTTCTTT

size: few
D: NA
J: TRBJ1-4
V: TRBV27
CDR3: CASSPQTGEKLFF
DNA: TGTGCCAGCAGTCCCCAGACAGGTGAAAAACTGTTTTTT

size: NA
D: TRBD2
J: TRBJ2-7
V: TRBV3-1/TRBV3-2
CDR3: CASSPHSAGGSGEQYF
DNA: TGTGCCAGCAGTCCCCATTCTGCGGGGGGCTCGGGCGAGCAGTACTTC

size: NA
D: NA
J: TRBJ2-3
V: TRBV6-5
CDR3: CASSYGDRRTDTQYF
DNA: TGTGCCAGCAGTTACGGGGACCGTCGCACAGATACGCAGTATTTT

size: once
D: NA
J: TRBJ1-1
V: TRBV7-9
CDR3: CASSWAGNTEAFF
DNA: TGTGCCAGCAGCTGGGCAGGAAACACTGAAGCTTTCTTT

size: NA
D: NA
J: TRBJ1-2
V: TRBV30
CDR3: CAWSQRLHRRKNYGYTF
DNA: TGTGCCTGGAGTCAAAGGTTACACAGGCGTAAAAACTATGGCTACACCTTC

size: NA
D: TRBD1
J: TRBJ2-3
V: TRBV6-5
CDR3: CASSRTGSTDTQYF
DNA: TGTGCCAGCAGTAGGACAGGGTCCACAGATACGCAGTATTTT

size: NA
D: TRBD1
J: TRBJ1-4
V: TRBV5-4
CDR3: CASSVYPGQGGEKLFF
DNA: TGTGCCAGCAGCGTATATCCGGGACAGGGGGGTGAAAAACTGTTTTTT

size: NA
D: TRBD1
J: TRBJ1-2
V: TRBV19
CDR3: CASMDYGRGNGYTF
DNA: TGTGCCAGTATGGACTATGGCAGGGGGAATGGCTACACCTTC

size: NA
D: TRBD1
J: TRBJ1-6
V: TRBV30
CDR3: CAWSVFDRVNSPLHF
DNA: TGTGCCTGGAGTGTCTTCGACAGGGTGAATTCACCCCTCCACTTT

size: NA
D: NA
J: TRBJ1-3
V: TRBV5-4
CDR3: CASSLPAAPGNTIYF
DNA: TGTGCCAGCAGCTTACCGGCAGCCCCTGGAAACACCATATATTTT

size: NA
D: TRBD1
J: TRBJ1-2
V: TRBV27
CDR3: CASSSGTGIYGYTF
DNA: TGTGCCAGCAGTTCTGGGACAGGGATATATGGCTACACCTTC

size: NA
D: TRBD2
J: TRBJ2-1
V: TRBV28
CDR3: CASHVSGSYDEQFF
DNA: TGTGCCAGCCACGTTAGCGGGAGTTACGATGAGCAGTTCTTC

size: NA
D: NA
J: TRBJ2-3
V: TRBV7-3
CDR3: CASTKSGTPGRDTQYF
DNA: TGTGCCAGCACCAAATCCGGGACACCTGGGAGGGATACGCAGTATTTT

size: NA
D: NA
J: TRBJ1-1
V: TRBV5-1
CDR3: CASSLGMNTEAFF
DNA: TGCGCCAGCAGCTTGGGCATGAACACTGAAGCTTTCTTT

size: NA
D: NA
J: TRBJ2-7
V: TRBV29-1
CDR3: CSGQNTYEQYF
DNA: TGCAGCGGACAGAACACCTACGAGCAGTACTTC

size: once
D: TRBD2
J: TRBJ2-3
V: TRBV13
CDR3: CATTAGLAGTDTQYF
DNA: TGTGCCACCACCGCGGGACTAGCTGGCACAGATACGCAGTATTTT

size: NA
D: NA
J: TRBJ2-7
V: TRBV6-2/TRBV6-3
CDR3: CASSSGPTGRQYF
DNA: TGTGCCAGCAGCTCGGGACCCACCGGTCGACAGTACTTC

size: NA
D: NA
J: TRBJ1-4
V: TRBV2
CDR3: CASSDRAPGGYELFF
DNA: TGTGCCAGCAGTGACCGGGCCCCAGGAGGGTATGAACTGTTTTTT

size: NA
D: NA
J: TRBJ1-3
V: TRBV6-5
CDR3: CASSSPGTFSGNTIYF
DNA: TGTGCCAGCAGTTCCCCCGGAACTTTCTCTGGAAACACCATATATTTT

size: NA
D: NA
J: TRBJ1-2
V: TRBV1
CDR3: CTSSENGGKLPYGYTF
DNA: TGCACCAGCAGTGAGAATGGGGGGAAACTACCCTATGGCTACACCTTC

size: NA
D: TRBD2
J: TRBJ2-7
V: TRBV5-1
CDR3: CASSISGRLGNEQYF
DNA: TGCGCCAGCAGCATTAGCGGGAGGCTCGGCAACGAGCAGTACTTC

size: NA
D: TRBD1
J: TRBJ1-2
V: TRBV2
CDR3: CASSRRQGGGYTF
DNA: TGTGCCAGCAGTAGGAGACAGGGAGGTGGCTACACCTTC

size: NA
D: NA
J: TRBJ2-2
V: TRBV2
CDR3: CASSPGGELFF
DNA: TGTGCCAGCAGTCCCGGCGGGGAGCTGTTTTTT

size: NA
D: NA
J: TRBJ1-5
V: TRBV7-8
CDR3: CASSLELAVSNQPQHF
DNA: TGTGCCAGCAGCTTAGAGTTGGCAGTGAGCAATCAGCCCCAGCATTTT

size: NA
D: NA
J: TRBJ1-5
V: TRBV3-1/TRBV3-2
CDR3: CASSQEAHNNQPQHF
DNA: TGTGCCAGCAGCCAAGAAGCACATAACAATCAGCCCCAGCATTTT

size: NA
D: NA
J: TRBJ1-2
V: TRBV6-2/TRBV6-3
CDR3: CASSSAGSNYGYTF
DNA: TGTGCCAGCAGTTCGGCAGGGTCTAACTATGGCTACACCTTC

size: NA
D: NA
J: TRBJ2-3
V: TRBV7-3
CDR3: CASSFKGTDTQYF
DNA: TGTGCCAGCAGCTTCAAAGGCACAGATACGCAGTATTTT